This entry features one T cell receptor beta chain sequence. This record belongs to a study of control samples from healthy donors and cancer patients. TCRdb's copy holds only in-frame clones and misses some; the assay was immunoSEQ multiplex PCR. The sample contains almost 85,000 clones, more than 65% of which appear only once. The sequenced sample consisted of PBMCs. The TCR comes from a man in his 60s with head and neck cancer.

The CDR3 DNA sequence: TGCGCCAGCAGCCAAACCCCGGGACAGGGAAATTCACCCCTCCACTTT. It specifies CASSQTPGQGNSPLHF. The genes are TRBV4-1 and TRBJ1-6, with 9 bases fitting TRBD1. The length of the CDR3 is 16 residues. V shed 2 bases and J 7 bases; nucleotides not matched to a gene: 6. The germline V gene has CDR1 MGHRA and CDR2 YSYEKL.